Here is one T cell receptor beta chain with its context. Trimming pared 2 bases from V and 6 bases from J, leaving 16 bases between. Looked up from germline, CDR1 is SGHTA and CDR2 is FQGTGA. The CDR3 extends over 16 amino acids. The data were taken from a study of T cell changes during pregnancy in multiple sclerosis. Using immunoSEQ multiplex PCR, the repertoire was profiled, and TCRdb retains in-frame clones only, with some absent. The table shows about 41,000 clones, with roughly nine tenths occurring only once. The TCR originated in a female donor with multiple sclerosis, enrolled in a pregnancy study. This chain links TRBV7-3 with TRBJ2-2; the D is unclear. The sample consisted of CD4+ T cells from peripheral blood mononuclear cells, taken in the first trimester of pregnancy. The CDR3 DNA reads TGTGCCAGCAGCTTAGGTGCCCCTGCTACGTCCGGGGAGCTGTTTTTT. The encoded protein is CASSLGAPATSGELFF.